This is a list of T cell receptor beta chains from one sample in a study of cytomegalovirus exposure and HLA in healthy donors. The data were produced by immunoSEQ multiplex PCR, yet TCRdb's version contains in-frame clones alone and is incomplete. The repertoire holds tens of thousands of clones, with 79% as singletons. Sequenced: PBMCs. These receptors originate from a man between 25 and 39 years old in good health and CMV-seronegative. Each CDR3 is given without its conserved first and last residue. The order of the fields is V gene, CDR3 length, CDR3 protein.

TRBV7-8,13,ASSPDDDRVGEQY
TRBV5-1,13,ASSLAPTGNEKLF
TRBV5-1,13,ASRFLGQVNEKLF
TRBV4-3,14,ASSQGPGVRQETQY
TRBV15,14,ATSGIAVSSYNEQF
TRBV28,11,ASSRQGNQPQH
TRBV19,15,ASSRPGTAQSTDTQY
TRBV7-6,14,ASSLGSRTSNTEAF
TRBV5-6,13,ASSLTTGDNYGYT
TRBV6-1,11,ASSRERNQPQH
TRBV7-2,14,ASSLLLVGAESPLH
TRBV5-1,11,ASSFGSNEKLF
TRBV4-1,14,ASSHVDREPNTEAF
TRBV5-1,13,ASSSYGTPQETQY
TRBV7-3,14,ASSPTGTGPFHGYT
TRBV5-1,12,ASSFDRAIYEQY
TRBV14,16,ASSQVRGQVLFVGGYT
TRBV29-1,11,SVFGTGTYGYT
TRBV7-2,12,ASSLLTGTTEAF
TRBV7-3,13,ASSSLGSYNSPLH
TRBV7-2,12,ASSPRTGVYGYT
TRBV30,11,AWTRAQADTQY
TRBV19,12,ASRAQGSNQPQH
TRBV9,14,ASSVGAGGSGTEAF
TRBV10-3,13,AITAGFGPENIQY
TRBV5-1,14,ASSLEASTGGDTQY
TRBV6-5,12,ASRAGTVNTEAF
TRBV28,13,ASTARGSGANVLT
TRBV18,14,ASSPTTGGVNQPQH
TRBV27,14,ASSLSGLRQGSGYT
TRBV7-9,14,ASSPPGLGGSGELF
TRBV13,13,ASSVNRGVNTEAF
TRBV5-1,14,ASSLDLAAGTDTQY
TRBV28,15,ASLAGRVLSGANVLT
TRBV14,12,ASSQGIGHYEQY
TRBV15,13,ATSTTSGQREKLF
TRBV6-5,12,ASSYSGGNYGYT
TRBV28,12,ASRLTKSNEKLF
TRBV28,11,ASIRDIGNTIY
TRBV6-5,14,ASSYWGGRNNNEQF
TRBV2,13,ASSPTGGVLRGYT
TRBV11-1,14,ASSGLASGSYNEQF
TRBV30,10,AWSLTGETQY